The clone carrying this T cell receptor (beta chain) was counted only a few times. Produced via immunoSEQ multiplex PCR; TCRdb's table is partial and in-frame only. This table has over 150,000 clones, about 94% appearing once. These data come from a study of control samples from healthy donors and cancer patients. Trimming at V came to 5 bases and at J to 4 bases, leaving 8 bases not matched to a gene. This CDR3 has 15 residues. Germline V gene sequence: CDR1 MNHEY, CDR2 SMNVEV (reference sequence). The gene calls are TRBV27 and TRBJ1-5; TRBD1 aligns across 7 bases. Sequences were obtained from PBMCs. The sequence came from a man aged 55 to 70 with colorectal cancer. CDR3 nucleotides: TGTGCCAGCAGTGCCGGGGCAGGGGGGAATCAGCCCCAGCATTTT. Its translation: CASSAGAGGNQPQHF.